Shown below are 18 T cell receptor beta chains from a single sample sequenced in a study of cytomegalovirus exposure and HLA in healthy donors. PCR amplification relied on 60 Vbeta primers (plus 13 Jbeta primers). Data came from immunoSEQ multiplex PCR; TCRdb stores just in-frame clones and leaves some out. This table holds around 100,000 clones, more than 65% found once. Input material: PBMCs. The receptors originated from a woman under 30 in good health and CMV-seropositive.

The genes are TRBV9 and TRBJ2-5, with a tentative D call TRBD2 (5 bases). Germline V gene lookup returns CDR1 SGDLS and CDR2 YYNGEE. There are 13 residues in the CDR3. Trimming stripped 4 bases from V and 1 base from J, with 8 bases between. The chain's CDR3 is CASSPGFQETQYF. CDR3 DNA: TGTGCCAGCAGCCCGGGGTTCCAAGAGACCCAGTACTTC.

The J gene is TRBJ2-1, the V gene TRBV29-1; 9 bases fit TRBD2. The germline V gene has CDR1 SQVTM and CDR2 ANQGSEA. The CDR3 has 12 amino acids. The CDR3 region is CGGRREGNEQFF. In DNA, the CDR3 is TGCGGAGGGCGGCGGGAGGGGAATGAGCAGTTCTTC.

CDR3 loop: CASSPDRGTDTQYF. The CDR3 bases are TGCGCCAGCAGCCCCGACAGGGGGACAGATACGCAGTATTTT. The chain employs TRBV5-1 and TRBJ2-3; 9 nucleotides line up with TRBD1. The V segment lost 4 bases and the J segment 3 bases; nucleotides outside the gene matches: 3. The CDR3 covers 14 residues. The V gene's germline CDR1 is SGHRS and CDR2 YFSETQ.

V and J are TRBV4-2 and TRBJ2-7; TRBD2 matches at 12 bases. Germline V lookup: CDR1 LGHNA, CDR2 YNFKEQ. J was trimmed by 4 bases and V by 4 bases; bases with no gene match: 14. The CDR3 length is 18 residues. CDR3 protein: CASSPYLAGGALDYEQYF. DNA of the CDR3: TGTGCCAGCAGCCCATACCTAGCGGGGGGGGCCCTTGATTACGAGCAGTACTTC.

This clone was detected only a few times. V and J are TRBV4-2 and TRBJ1-2; D unresolved. Looked up from germline, CDR1 is LGHNA and CDR2 is YNFKEQ. V was trimmed by 1 base and J by 6 bases, leaving 12 bases between them. The CDR3 is 14 residues long. This CDR3 reads CASSQGGASNGYTF. The CDR3 DNA follows: TGTGCCAGCAGCCAAGGGGGAGCGAGTAATGGCTACACCTTC.

This clone is a singleton in its sample. The chain links TRBV5-1 to TRBJ2-7; D call uncertain. Trimming took 3 bases from V and 3 from J, leaving 7 bases between them. The CDR3 length is 12 residues. Germline V gene lookup returns CDR1 SGHRS and CDR2 YFSETQ. DNA for the CDR3: TGCGCCAGCAGCTCCCCAAACTACGAGCAGTACTTC. It encodes CASSSPNYEQYF.

CDR3 sequence reads: CASSLEGTPTSLEQYF. CDR3 nucleotides: TGCGCCAGCAGCCTCGAAGGGACTCCCACCTCCCTGGAGCAGTACTTC. This rearrangement joins TRBV4-3 to TRBJ2-7; D perhaps matches TRBD2 (6 bases). Germline lookup yields CDR1 LGHNA and CDR2 YSLEER. CDR3 size: 16 residues. Trimming stripped 4 bases from V and 7 bases from J, with 23 bases between.

The chain is built from TRBV5-4 and TRBJ2-1; the match to TRBD2 covers 14 bases. V was pared by 5 bases and J by 6 bases, with 4 bases of the junction left unmatched. The CDR3 spans 15 residues. Per the germline V gene, CDR1 is SGHNT and CDR2 is YYREEE (reference sequence). The CDR3 DNA sequence: TGTGCCAGCAGGTCGGGGACTAGCGGGAGCAATGAGCAGTTCTTC. Encoded protein: CASRSGTSGSNEQFF.

V usage is TRBV4-2 and J usage is TRBJ2-7; 7 bases are shared with TRBD2. The CDR3 loop spans 14 amino acids. Looked up from germline, CDR1 is LGHNA and CDR2 is YNFKEQ. Trimming took 6 bases from V and 4 from J; bases not matched to a gene: 9. CDR3 sequence reads: CASRQTSFTYEQYF. In DNA form, the CDR3 reads TGTGCCAGCAGGCAGACTAGCTTCACTTACGAGCAGTACTTC.

This rearrangement joins TRBV15 to TRBJ2-1, with D possibly matching TRBD2 (7 bases). Trimming removed 5 bases from V and 3 bases from J, with 11 bases in between. Germline V CDR1 and CDR2: LNHNV, YYDKDF (reference sequence). The CDR3 covers 14 residues. CDR3 in DNA: TGTGCCACCAGCGGGAGGGGGTTCTACAATGAGCAGTTCTTC. Residues: CATSGRGFYNEQFF. The entire variable domain, with the rest obtained from reference TRBV15 and TRBJ2-1, is as follows: DAMVIQNPRYQVTQFGKPVTLSCSQTLNHNVMYWYQQKSSQAPKLLFHYYDKDFNNEADTPDNFQSRRPNTSFCFLDIRSPGLGDTAMYLCATSGRGFYNEQFFGPGTRLTVL.

This chain links TRBV6-5 with TRBJ2-5, with D unresolved. The CDR3 runs to 16 residues. V was trimmed by 0 bases and J by 2 bases, leaving 13 bases between them. The V gene's germline CDR1 is MNHEY and CDR2 SVGAGI. CDR3: CASSYSLSQWQETQYF. The CDR3 DNA is TGTGCCAGCAGTTACTCATTGTCGCAGTGGCAAGAGACCCAGTACTTC.

This clone was detected a few times. V gene TRBV2 combines with J gene TRBJ2-7; no clear D gene. The CDR3 has 11 amino acids. CDR1 and CDR2 (germline): SNHLY, FYNNEI. Trimming removed 6 bases at V and 2 bases at J, with 5 bases between. The CDR3 coding sequence is TGTGCCAGCAGCCTTACCTACGAGCAGTACTTC. Translating it yields CASSLTYEQYF.

The chain links TRBV5-4 to TRBJ1-1; 11 bases match TRBD1. Germline CDR1 reads SGHNT; CDR2 reads YYREEE (reference sequence). V gave up 4 bases and J gave up 1 base; unmatched junction bases: 3. This CDR3 is built from 15 residues. CDR3 in amino acids: CASSLGTGGNTEAFF. CDR3 sequence (DNA): TGTGCCAGCAGCCTCGGGACAGGGGGGAACACTGAAGCTTTCTTT.

The count of this clone is one. V gene TRBV9 combines with J gene TRBJ1-6, with 7 bases identical to TRBD1. V shed 3 bases and J 5 bases; nucleotides not matched to a gene: 17. Germline V gives CDR1 SGDLS, CDR2 YYNGEE. There are 19 residues in the CDR3. The CDR3 region is CASSGDRVKGVWDNSPLHF. CDR3 bases: TGTGCCAGCAGCGGTGACAGGGTTAAGGGCGTATGGGATAATTCACCCCTCCACTTT.

The rearrangement joins TRBV27 to TRBJ1-5; D might be TRBD1 (5 bases). Trimming shortened V by 2 bases and J by 6 bases, and 5 bases separated the two germline ends. The CDR3 extends over 12 amino acids. Germline values: CDR1 MNHEY, CDR2 SMNVEV (reference sequence). The CDR3 DNA sequence: TGTGCCAGCAGTTTACAGGGTCAGCCCCAGCATTTT. Protein product: CASSLQGQPQHF.

The chain joins TRBV9 to TRBJ2-1; TRBD1 agrees at 7 bases. CDR1 SGDLS and CDR2 YYNGEE come from the germline V gene. The V segment lost 3 bases and the J segment 9 bases; nucleotides outside the gene matches: 6. There are 13 residues in the CDR3. The CDR3 coding sequence is TGTGCCAGCAGCGCAAGCCGGACAGGTGAGCAGTTCTTC. Translating gives CASSASRTGEQFF.

This clone was counted between two and nine times. The J gene is TRBJ1-1, the V gene TRBV5-5, with a weak D call TRBD1 (5 bases). The CDR3 consists of 14 residues. The V gene's germline CDR1 is SGHKS and CDR2 YYEKEE (reference sequence). Trimming took off 0 bases at V and 4 bases at J, with 10 bases between the two ends. For the CDR3, the DNA is TGTGCCAGCAGCTTGGTCGGCAGGGCCACTGAAGCTTTCTTT. It yields the protein CASSLVGRATEAFF. Drawing the rest from reference TRBV5-5 and TRBJ1-1, the complete variable domain is DAGVTQSPTHLIKTRGQQVTLRCSPISGHKSVSWYQQVLGQGPQFIFQYYEKEERGRGNFPDRFSARQFPNYSSELNVNALLLGDSALYLCASSLVGRATEAFFGQGTRLTVV.

V usage is TRBV15 and J usage is TRBJ1-4; 9 positions match TRBD1. Trimming cost V 0 bases and J 8 bases; bases outside gene matches: 7. The CDR3 extends over 16 amino acids. The germline CDR1 and CDR2 sequences are LNHNV and YYDKDF (reference sequence). The CDR3 reads CATSREAGQGWEKLFF. CDR3 nucleotide sequence: TGTGCCACCAGCAGAGAAGCGGGACAGGGCTGGGAAAAACTGTTTTTT. The variable domain in full, completed from reference TRBV15 and TRBJ1-4, reads DAMVIQNPRYQVTQFGKPVTLSCSQTLNHNVMYWYQQKSSQAPKLLFHYYDKDFNNEADTPDNFQSRRPNTSFCFLDIRSPGLGDTAMYLCATSREAGQGWEKLFFGSGTQLSVL.